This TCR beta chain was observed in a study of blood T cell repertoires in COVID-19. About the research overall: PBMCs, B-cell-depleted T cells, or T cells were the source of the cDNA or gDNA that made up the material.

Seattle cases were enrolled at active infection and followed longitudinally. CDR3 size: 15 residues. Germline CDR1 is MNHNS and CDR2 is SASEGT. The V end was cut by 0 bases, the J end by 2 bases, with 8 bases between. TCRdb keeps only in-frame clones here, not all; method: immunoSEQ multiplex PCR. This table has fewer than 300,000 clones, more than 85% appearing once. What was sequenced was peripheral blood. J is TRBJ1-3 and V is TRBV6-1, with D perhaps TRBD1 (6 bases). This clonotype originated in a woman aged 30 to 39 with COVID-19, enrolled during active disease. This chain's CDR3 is CASSEAGGTGNTIYF. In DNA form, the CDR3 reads TGTGCCAGCAGTGAAGCAGGGGGAACTGGAAACACCATATATTTT.